A single sample is the source of the 26 T cell receptor beta chains below, sequenced in a study of blood T cell repertoires in COVID-19. The repertoire was sequenced with immunoSEQ multiplex PCR; TCRdb's copy has only in-frame clones and lacks some. The table has more than 150,000 clones, under 90% seen once. Sequenced: peripheral blood. The receptors originated from a man in his fifties or sixties with acute or convalescent COVID-19.

This chain connects TRBV27 to TRBJ2-1; D might be TRBD2 (5 bases). Per germline, CDR1 MNHEY and CDR2 SMNVEV (reference sequence). The CDR3 totals 14 residues. Trimming left V 7 bases short and J 4 bases short, with 14 bases between. The CDR3 DNA is TGTGCCAGCATGGCGGGTCGGGCTTACAATGAGCAGTTCTTC. Its protein is CASMAGRAYNEQFF.

The CDR3 sequence: CAWTGGRSKNEQFF. CDR3 bases: TGTGCCTGGACTGGCGGGAGGAGTAAAAATGAGCAGTTCTTC. The chain combines TRBV30 with TRBJ2-1, with TRBD2 matching 8 bases. The J segment lost 7 bases and the V segment lost 4 bases, leaving 9 bases of the junction unmatched. In germline, CDR1 is GTSNPN, CDR2 SVGIG (reference sequence). The CDR3 length is 14 residues.

The chain recombines TRBV4-3 with TRBJ2-1; 8 bases map to TRBD2. The CDR3 totals 15 residues. CDR1 is LGHNA and CDR2 is YSLEER in the germline V gene. J was trimmed by 9 bases and V by 6 bases; bases with no gene match: 13. In DNA, the CDR3 is TGCGCCAGCAGAGGGGAGTACGGGGGGGCGGGTGAGCAGTTCTTC. Its protein is CASRGEYGGAGEQFF.

J is TRBJ2-7 and V is TRBV6-5; 11 bases align to TRBD1. Per germline, CDR1 MNHEY and CDR2 SVGAGI. Germline trimming cut 5 bases from V and 3 bases from J; bases unmatched to any gene: 6. This CDR3 has 15 residues. The chain's CDR3 is CASSRGQGGVYEQYF. CDR3 in DNA: TGTGCCAGCAGTAGGGGACAGGGGGGGGTCTACGAGCAGTACTTC.

The V call is TRBV5-1, the J call TRBJ1-3; possibly TRBD1 for D (5 bases). CDR3 length equals 16 residues. CDR1 SGHRS and CDR2 YFSETQ come from the germline V gene. Trimming cost V 0 bases and J 4 bases, with 14 bases left between them. CDR3 nucleotides: TGCGCCAGCAGCTTGGCGCAGGGTGGGGCAGGAAACACCATATATTTT. Its protein product is CASSLAQGGAGNTIYF.

The V gene is TRBV7-2, the J gene TRBJ2-2, with 10 bases matching TRBD2. CDR3 length: 17 amino acids. J gave up 3 bases and V 5 bases, and 9 bases lay outside the gene matches. Germline V gene sequence: CDR1 SGHTA, CDR2 FQGNSA. CDR3 loop: CASSPPPSGGHTGELFF. In DNA form, the CDR3 reads TGTGCCAGCAGCCCTCCCCCTAGCGGGGGCCACACCGGGGAGCTGTTTTTT.

V gene TRBV18 combines with J gene TRBJ2-2, with a tentative D call TRBD2 (6 bases). Trimming took 6 bases from V and 6 from J, leaving 11 bases between them. Germline values: CDR1 KGHSH, CDR2 LQKENI. The CDR3 spans 13 residues. DNA of the CDR3: TGTGCCAGCTCCCCCGCGGGGCCCGGGGAGCTGTTTTTT. Protein product: CASSPAGPGELFF.

The rearrangement uses TRBV30 and TRBJ1-6, with a weak D call TRBD1 (5 bases). The V end was cut by 1 base, the J end by 9 bases, with 7 bases between. Germline V lookup: CDR1 GTSNPN, CDR2 SVGIG (reference sequence). The length of the CDR3 is 12 residues. The CDR3 DNA reads as TGTGCCTGGAGTGAAACAGGTTCACCCCTCCACTTT. Amino acids: CAWSETGSPLHF.

V usage is TRBV6-2 or TRBV6-3 and J usage is TRBJ1-1, with TRBD1 as a possible D gene (6 bases). Germline CDR1 reads MNHEY; CDR2 reads SVGEGT. The ends were cut back, 2 bases at V and 8 bases at J, with 12 bases in the middle. CDR3 size: 13 residues. CDR3 coding DNA: TGTGCCAGCAGTTACGCGGGGGCCTGGGAAGCTTTCTTT. It translates to CASSYAGAWEAFF.

As to this clone: A read error is likely, as this CDR3 ends without the conserved phenylalanine or tryptophan. No DNA is shown, since the ends of the CDR3 on it are uncertain; the CDR3 is the one TCRdb lists. CDR3 in amino acids: CASSPDRV. The chain links TRBV3-1 (or the pseudogene TRBV3-2) to TRBJ1-1; whether TRBD1, the table's D call, matches the DNA was not checked. The CDR3 spans 8 amino acids, including both terminal residues. CDR1 LGHDT and CDR2 YNNKEL come from the germline V gene (reference sequence).

V and J are TRBV6-5 and TRBJ2-7; 11 nucleotides agree with TRBD2. There are 16 residues in the CDR3. V dropped 0 bases and J dropped 2; count of bases not matched to a gene: 3. Germline values: CDR1 MNHEY, CDR2 SVGAGI. The CDR3 loop reads CASSYSLAGVTYEQYF. The DNA of the CDR3 is TGTGCCAGCAGTTACTCACTAGCGGGAGTAACCTACGAGCAGTACTTC.

The J gene is TRBJ2-1, the V gene TRBV28; D possibly corresponds to TRBD1 (6 bases). CDR3 length: 16 residues. Between the trimmed V and J ends, which lost 1 base and 7 bases, there was a span of 17 bases. The germline V gene has CDR1 MDHEN and CDR2 SYDVKM. The CDR3 here is CASSLFRRGGVNEQFF. The DNA of the CDR3 is TGTGCCAGCAGTTTATTTCGGCGTGGGGGCGTAAATGAGCAGTTCTTC.

The V and J genes are TRBV7-3 and TRBJ1-1; D remains ambiguous. The germline V and J ends were trimmed by 5 bases and 3 bases, with 10 bases remaining between them. This CDR3 has 13 residues. The V gene's germline CDR1 is SGHTA and CDR2 FQGTGA. CDR3 sequence: CASSQASYTEAFF. CDR3 DNA: TGTGCCAGCAGCCAGGCGAGTTACACTGAAGCTTTCTTT.

V gene TRBV28 combines with J gene TRBJ2-1; 14 bases align to TRBD2. CDR3 size: 15 residues. Germline CDR1 reads MDHEN; CDR2 reads SYDVKM. Losses at the gene ends were 6 bases for V and 4 bases for J; bases not matched to a gene: 2. The DNA for the CDR3 is TGTGCCAGCAGCCGGACTAGCGGGAGGTACAATGAGCAGTTCTTC. It translates to CASSRTSGRYNEQFF.

The J gene is TRBJ2-5, the V gene TRBV7-9; the D is unclear. This CDR3 is 13 amino acids long. Germline lookup yields CDR1 SEHNR and CDR2 FQNEAQ (reference sequence). V dropped 3 bases and J dropped 4 bases, with 9 bases sitting between them. In DNA form, the CDR3 reads TGTGCCAGCAGCTTCGGGTACGGAGAGACCCAGTACTTC. Its protein product is CASSFGYGETQYF.

V gene TRBV24-1 combines with J gene TRBJ2-3; 10 nucleotides agree with TRBD2. Germline V gene lookup returns CDR1 KGHDR and CDR2 SFDVKD. Trimming took 6 bases from V and 5 from J; bases not matched to a gene: 7. The CDR3 is 15 residues long. CDR3 region: CATSRASGGGDTQYF. The CDR3 DNA sequence: TGTGCCACCAGTAGGGCTAGCGGGGGTGGAGATACGCAGTATTTT.

The CDR3 bases are TGTGCCAGCAGCCAGCCGGGACAGGATTTTACCTACACCTTC. Its protein is CASSQPGQDFTYTF. The chain carries TRBV6-5 and TRBJ1-2; 8 nucleotides match TRBD1. Trimming took 6 bases from V and 10 from J; bases not matched to a gene: 13. Germline assignment: CDR1 MNHEY and CDR2 SVGAGI. The CDR3 spans 14 residues.

The rearrangement links TRBV10-1 to TRBJ1-4, with a tentative D call TRBD1 (5 bases). Germline V gene lookup returns CDR1 WNHNN and CDR2 SYGVQD (reference sequence). CDR3 length: 13 residues. V dropped 7 bases and J dropped 8 bases, with 14 bases sitting between them. The CDR3 loop reads CASMERGGEKLFF. DNA of the CDR3: TGCGCCAGCATGGAAAGGGGAGGGGAAAAACTGTTTTTT.

This clone was seen only once. The J gene is TRBJ2-5, the V gene TRBV6-5; TRBD2 matches 8 bases. V lost 7 bases to trimming and J lost 4 bases; unmatched junction nucleotides: 8. Germline CDR1 and CDR2: MNHEY and SVGAGI. The CDR3 is 14 residues long. The CDR3 DNA is TGTGCCAGCATGATCGGGGGGGCAGGAGAGACCCAGTACTTC. It is translated as CASMIGGAGETQYF.

J is TRBJ1-1 and V is TRBV6-2 or TRBV6-3; D ambiguous. This CDR3 has 14 amino acids. Germline V CDR1 and CDR2: MNHEY, SVGEGT. The V gene lost 5 bases and the J gene lost 0 bases, with 10 bases spanning the gap. Written as DNA, the CDR3 is TGTGCCAGCAGTCTTCAGTACATGAACACTGAAGCTTTCTTT. It translates to CASSLQYMNTEAFF.

In this sample, this clone turned up once. The CDR3 DNA reads TGTGCCAGCAGAGGTTTACTAGCGGGGGGTGTCGAGCAGTACTTC. Its protein is CASRGLLAGGVEQYF. This chain joins TRBV7-2 and TRBJ2-7; 12 bases fit TRBD2. In germline, CDR1 is SGHTA, CDR2 FQGNSA. V shed 6 bases, J shed 6 bases, and the junction held 9 bases outside the gene matches. The CDR3 is 15 amino acids.

The count of this clone is one. The V call is TRBV19, the J call TRBJ1-5; D is perhaps TRBD1 (6 bases). Deletions cut 6 bases from V and 1 base from J, with 10 bases between. CDR3 length: 14 residues. Per germline, CDR1 LNHDA and CDR2 SQIVND (reference sequence). The CDR3 sequence is CASSITGSNQPQHF. Here the CDR3 DNA reads TGTGCCAGTAGCATCACAGGGAGCAATCAGCCCCAGCATTTT. The variable domain in full, completed from reference TRBV19 and TRBJ1-5, reads DGGITQSPKYLFRKEGQNVTLSCEQNLNHDAMYWYRQDPGQGLRLIYYSQIVNDFQKGDIAEGYSVSREKKESFPLTVTSAQKNPTAFYLCASSITGSNQPQHFGDGTRLSIL.

This clone was seen repeatedly, ten times or more. V usage is TRBV7-2 and J usage is TRBJ2-2; TRBD1 matches at 7 bases. The junction had 3 bases not matched to a gene; V was cut back by 5 bases and J by 6 bases. Per the germline V gene, CDR1 is SGHTA and CDR2 is FQGNSA. The CDR3 extends over 13 amino acids. The CDR3 DNA is TGTGCCAGCAGCAATAGGGGGCCCGGGGAGCTGTTTTTT. This encodes CASSNRGPGELFF.

The chain carries TRBV15 and TRBJ2-5; 9 bases are shared with TRBD2. Germline V gene lookup returns CDR1 LNHNV and CDR2 YYDKDF (reference sequence). With 0 bases clipped from V and 3 bases from J, the junction kept 17 bases outside the gene matches. The CDR3 consists of 20 residues. The CDR3 reads CATSRDPYLAGVAGEETQYF. Written as DNA, the CDR3 is TGTGCCACCAGCAGAGATCCGTACTTAGCGGGAGTGGCTGGGGAAGAGACCCAGTACTTC.

J is TRBJ1-3 and V is TRBV18; the D gene is possibly TRBD1 (5 bases). Germline CDR1 is KGHSH and CDR2 is LQKENI. V lost 6 bases and J 2 bases, leaving 11 bases between the germline ends. The CDR3 length is 14 residues. The CDR3 spells CASSAGRAGNTIYF. CDR3 in DNA: TGTGCCAGCTCCGCCGGCAGGGCTGGAAACACCATATATTTT.

This sequence joins TRBV19 and TRBJ1-5; 7 bases line up with TRBD1. There are 15 residues in the CDR3. The trim removed 2 bases at V and 2 bases at J, leaving 3 bases unmatched. CDR1 is LNHDA and CDR2 is SQIVND in the germline V gene (reference sequence). In DNA form, the CDR3 reads TGTGCCAGTAGTATATCTACAGGGGGCAATCAGCCCCAGCATTTT. Protein sequence: CASSISTGGNQPQHF.